This is a list of T cell receptor beta chains from one sample in a study of identifying expanded T cells in peripheral blood. Method: immunoSEQ multiplex PCR; TCRdb's copy keeps in-frame clones and lacks some. The sample lists about 82,000 clones, about 87% occurring once. The sequenced sample consisted of blood. The receptors stem from a person between 18 and 70 years old in good health. The CDR3 runs from the conserved cysteine through the conserved F or W. A D gene is named only where the DNA matches it firmly. Clone sizes are given selectively: once, few, many, or a class where the clone is expanded.

d_call: -
j_call: TRBJ2-3
clone_size: -
v_call: TRBV7-6
cdr3_aa: CASSLARAGPTSDTQYF
cdr3_nt: TGTGCCAGCAGCTTAGCTCGGGCGGGCCCTACATCAGATACGCAGTATTTT

d_call: -
j_call: TRBJ1-2
clone_size: once
v_call: TRBV4-2
cdr3_aa: CASSQPPGDNYGYTF
cdr3_nt: TGTGCCAGCAGCCAGCCCCCTGGAGATAACTATGGCTACACCTTC

d_call: -
j_call: TRBJ1-2
clone_size: -
v_call: TRBV10-3
cdr3_aa: CAISDPGYYGYTF
cdr3_nt: TGTGCCATCAGTGATCCCGGCTACTATGGCTACACCTTC

d_call: -
j_call: TRBJ2-7
clone_size: -
v_call: TRBV9
cdr3_aa: CASSVSVGPYEQYF
cdr3_nt: TGTGCCAGCAGCGTAAGTGTTGGGCCCTACGAGCAGTACTTC

d_call: TRBD1
j_call: TRBJ1-1
clone_size: -
v_call: TRBV2
cdr3_aa: CASSPGEDRTSRGTEAFF
cdr3_nt: TGTGCCAGCTCCCCGGGTGAGGACAGGACTTCCCGGGGCACTGAAGCTTTCTTT

d_call: TRBD1
j_call: TRBJ1-3
clone_size: -
v_call: TRBV25-1
cdr3_aa: CASRAGTALKNTIYF
cdr3_nt: TGTGCCAGCAGGGCCGGGACAGCGCTTAAGAACACCATATATTTT

d_call: -
j_call: TRBJ1-1
clone_size: -
v_call: TRBV7-9
cdr3_aa: CASSSGTTMNTEAFF
cdr3_nt: TGTGCCAGCAGCTCGGGGACCACTATGAACACTGAAGCTTTCTTT

d_call: TRBD1
j_call: TRBJ1-6
clone_size: -
v_call: TRBV7-9
cdr3_aa: CASSVTGGTSPLHF
cdr3_nt: TGTGCCAGCAGCGTTACAGGGGGCACTTCACCCCTCCACTTT

d_call: -
j_call: TRBJ1-4
clone_size: -
v_call: TRBV6-1
cdr3_aa: CASSEQPGPNEKLFF
cdr3_nt: TGTGCCAGCAGTGAACAACCAGGGCCGAATGAAAAACTGTTTTTT

d_call: -
j_call: TRBJ1-6
clone_size: -
v_call: TRBV7-9
cdr3_aa: CASSLENLLHF
cdr3_nt: TGTGCCAGCAGCTTAGAAAACTTACTACACTTT

d_call: -
j_call: TRBJ1-2
clone_size: -
v_call: TRBV4-2
cdr3_aa: CASSQTGRVGGYTF
cdr3_nt: TGTGCCAGCAGCCAAACGGGCAGGGTTGGTGGCTACACCTTC

d_call: -
j_call: TRBJ1-1
clone_size: -
v_call: TRBV30
cdr3_aa: CAWSVSTEAFF
cdr3_nt: TGTGCCTGGAGTGTAAGTACTGAAGCTTTCTTT

d_call: -
j_call: TRBJ2-7
clone_size: -
v_call: TRBV15
cdr3_aa: CAVSFDESYEQYF
cdr3_nt: TGTGCCGTCTCATTCGACGAGTCCTACGAGCAGTACTTC

d_call: -
j_call: TRBJ2-3
clone_size: -
v_call: TRBV10-3
cdr3_aa: CAISPAGQADTQYF
cdr3_nt: TGTGCCATCAGTCCGGCAGGCCAGGCAGATACGCAGTATTTT

d_call: -
j_call: TRBJ1-1
clone_size: -
v_call: TRBV6-5
cdr3_aa: CASRPLGGTEAFF
cdr3_nt: TGTGCCAGCAGGCCCCTCGGGGGCACTGAAGCTTTCTTT

d_call: -
j_call: TRBJ2-1
clone_size: -
v_call: TRBV10-3
cdr3_aa: CAISEFGGNNEQFF
cdr3_nt: TGTGCCATCAGTGAATTTGGGGGGAACAATGAGCAGTTCTTC

d_call: -
j_call: TRBJ2-7
clone_size: -
v_call: TRBV7-8
cdr3_aa: CASRLRGDEQYF
cdr3_nt: TGTGCCAGCAGACTTAGAGGGGATGAGCAGTACTTC

d_call: -
j_call: TRBJ1-3
clone_size: once
v_call: TRBV11-2
cdr3_aa: CASSLDPRPGNTIYF
cdr3_nt: TGTGCCAGCAGCTTAGATCCCAGGCCTGGAAACACCATATATTTT

d_call: -
j_call: TRBJ1-3
clone_size: -
v_call: TRBV5-6
cdr3_aa: CASSLLRRGASGNTIYF
cdr3_nt: TGTGCCAGCAGCTTGTTGAGGAGGGGCGCGTCTGGAAACACCATATATTTT

d_call: -
j_call: TRBJ2-1
clone_size: -
v_call: TRBV5-5
cdr3_aa: CASSLGRGRFEQFF
cdr3_nt: TGTGCCAGCAGCTTGGGAAGGGGGAGGTTTGAGCAGTTCTTC

d_call: -
j_call: TRBJ2-7
clone_size: -
v_call: TRBV6-1
cdr3_aa: CASSGGFRGHSYEQYF
cdr3_nt: TGTGCCAGCAGTGGGGGATTCAGGGGCCACTCCTACGAGCAGTACTTC

d_call: TRBD1
j_call: TRBJ2-7
clone_size: few
v_call: TRBV5-1
cdr3_aa: CASSLAGQGAYEQYF
cdr3_nt: TGCGCCAGCAGCTTGGCGGGACAGGGTGCCTACGAGCAGTACTTC

d_call: -
j_call: TRBJ2-3
clone_size: -
v_call: TRBV18
cdr3_aa: CANKQGSRTTDTQYF
cdr3_nt: TGTGCCAACAAACAGGGCTCCCGGACCACAGATACGCAGTATTTT

d_call: -
j_call: TRBJ2-3
clone_size: -
v_call: TRBV6-1
cdr3_aa: CASSDYRASTDTQYF
cdr3_nt: TGTGCCAGCAGTGATTACAGGGCTAGCACAGATACGCAGTATTTT

d_call: -
j_call: TRBJ2-2
clone_size: -
v_call: TRBV19
cdr3_aa: CAAGPPGMDTGELFF
cdr3_nt: TGTGCCGCAGGCCCCCCGGGGATGGACACCGGGGAGCTGTTTTTT

d_call: -
j_call: TRBJ1-2
clone_size: -
v_call: TRBV12-5
cdr3_aa: CASGLDTGDYGYTF
cdr3_nt: TGTGCTAGTGGTTTGGACACCGGGGACTATGGCTACACCTTC

d_call: -
j_call: TRBJ1-2
clone_size: -
v_call: TRBV5-5
cdr3_aa: CASSYSNRDGYTF
cdr3_nt: TGTGCCAGCAGCTACAGTAACAGGGATGGCTACACCTTC

d_call: TRBD1
j_call: TRBJ1-1
clone_size: -
v_call: TRBV6-1
cdr3_aa: CASMILGGAEAFF
cdr3_nt: TGTGCCAGCATGATTTTAGGGGGCGCTGAAGCTTTCTTT

d_call: -
j_call: TRBJ1-1
clone_size: -
v_call: TRBV2
cdr3_aa: CASSDRADPKQAFF
cdr3_nt: TGTGCCAGCAGTGACCGGGCGGACCCCAAACAAGCTTTCTTT

d_call: -
j_call: TRBJ1-5
clone_size: -
v_call: TRBV2
cdr3_aa: CASSDKNGNQPQHF
cdr3_nt: TGTGCCAGCAGTGATAAGAATGGCAATCAGCCCCAGCATTTT

d_call: -
j_call: TRBJ2-1
clone_size: -
v_call: TRBV18
cdr3_aa: CASSPPYNEQFF
cdr3_nt: TGTGCCAGCTCACCGCCGTACAATGAGCAGTTCTTC

d_call: TRBD1
j_call: TRBJ1-5
clone_size: -
v_call: TRBV5-1
cdr3_aa: CASSPQGSNQPQHF
cdr3_nt: TGCGCCAGCAGCCCACAGGGGAGCAATCAGCCCCAGCATTTT

d_call: -
j_call: TRBJ2-7
clone_size: -
v_call: TRBV18
cdr3_aa: CASSPIGQGSEQYF
cdr3_nt: TGTGCCAGCTCACCCATTGGGCAGGGGAGCGAGCAGTACTTC

d_call: -
j_call: TRBJ1-1
clone_size: -
v_call: TRBV7-9
cdr3_aa: CASSWGGLNTEAFF
cdr3_nt: TGTGCCAGCAGTTGGGGGGGTTTGAACACTGAAGCTTTCTTT

d_call: -
j_call: TRBJ1-2
clone_size: once
v_call: TRBV10-3
cdr3_aa: CAITLIRDSGYTF
cdr3_nt: TGTGCCATCACCCTCATCAGAGACAGCGGCTACACCTTC

d_call: -
j_call: TRBJ2-7
clone_size: -
v_call: TRBV7-2
cdr3_aa: CASSFLSGPYEQYF
cdr3_nt: TGTGCCAGCAGCTTCCTCAGCGGCCCCTACGAGCAGTACTTC

d_call: TRBD2
j_call: TRBJ2-1
clone_size: -
v_call: TRBV4-1
cdr3_aa: CASSRIGTTLRNEQFF
cdr3_nt: TGCGCCAGCAGCCGGATCGGGACTACCCTCCGTAATGAGCAGTTCTTC